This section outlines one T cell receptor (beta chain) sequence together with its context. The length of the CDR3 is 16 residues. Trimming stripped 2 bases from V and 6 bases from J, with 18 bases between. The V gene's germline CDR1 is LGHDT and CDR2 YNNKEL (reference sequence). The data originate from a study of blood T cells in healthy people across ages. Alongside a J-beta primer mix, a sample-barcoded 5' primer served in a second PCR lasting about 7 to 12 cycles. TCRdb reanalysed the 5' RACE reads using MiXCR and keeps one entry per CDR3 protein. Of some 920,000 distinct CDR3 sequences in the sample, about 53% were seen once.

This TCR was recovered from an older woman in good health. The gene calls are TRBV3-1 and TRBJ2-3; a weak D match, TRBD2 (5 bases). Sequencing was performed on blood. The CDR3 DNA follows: TGTGCCAGCAGCCAACACCTCGGGGTTTCGATTGATACGCAGTATTTT. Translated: CASSQHLGVSIDTQYF.